The 3 T cell receptor beta chains listed next were all sequenced from one sample in a study of blood T cells in healthy people across ages. Together with a sample-barcoded 5' primer, a J-beta primer mix was included in a second PCR lasting about 7 to 12 cycles. From the 5' RACE reads, TCRdb called clonotypes with MiXCR, one entry per CDR3 protein. The table records roughly 800,000 distinct CDR3 sequences, roughly 24% of them present only once. These data also formed part of another study, on T cells of mothers and their children.

The sample comprised blood. These TCRs come from a boy between 10 and 17 years old in good health.

The chain has TRBV11-2 and TRBJ1-3; D is unclear. Trimming shortened V by 4 bases and J by 0 bases, and 10 bases separated the two germline ends. The CDR3 length is 15 residues. Germline CDR1 and CDR2: SGHAT and FQNNGV. CDR3 nucleotides: TGTGCCAGCAGCTCTACGGGAACCTCTGGAAACACCATATATTTT. This encodes CASSSTGTSGNTIYF.

The chain joins TRBV4-2 to TRBJ2-3; no definite D call. The V end lost 4 bases, the J end lost 3 bases, and 14 bases lay between the germline ends. Per the germline V gene, CDR1 is LGHNA and CDR2 is YNFKEQ. This CDR3 contains 15 residues. Written as DNA, the CDR3 is TGTGCCAGCAGCCGAGGCTTAGCATCTACAGATACGCAGTATTTT. Translated, it gives CASSRGLASTDTQYF.

Details on this clonotype: At one end, the junction sequence differs from germline, possibly due to a read error. This chain links TRBV9 with TRBJ2-7; D uncertain. In germline, CDR1 is SGDLS, CDR2 YYNGEE. The CDR3 totals 12 residues. The CDR3 DNA reads TGTGCCAGCAGCTCTAACAGCTACGAGCGGTACTTC. Residues: CASSSNSYERYF.